A single sample gave rise to the 4 T cell receptor beta chains below, sequenced in a study of T cell repertoires in cytomegalovirus infection. MiXCR was run by TCRdb on the reads, yielding one entry per CDR3 protein. The repertoire has around 210,000 distinct CDR3 sequences, 6.5% of them found once; the top ten carry less than 7.5%. Sequencing used PBMCs. The receptors stem from a human donor in good health (CMV status not recorded). Some clones in this sample may be carry-over from other donors' samples.

This clonotype appeared many times. The CDR3 is CASMWGDTNTEAFF. In DNA, the CDR3 is TGTGCCAGTATGTGGGGAGACACGAACACTGAAGCTTTCTTT. This chain uses TRBV19 with TRBJ1-1; D uncertain. CDR1 LNHDA and CDR2 SQIVND come from the germline V gene (reference sequence). V lost 7 bases and J 1 base, leaving 13 bases between the germline ends. There are 14 residues in the CDR3.

This clonotype was seen at least ten times. The chain employs TRBV23-1 and TRBJ2-1; 9 bases align to TRBD1. TRBV23-1 is an open reading frame, and its role is uncertain. CDR3 length equals 18 residues. V shed 2 bases and J 6 bases; nucleotides not matched to a gene: 14. The CDR3 is CASSQVKPGQGVSNEQFF. The CDR3, as DNA: TGCGCCAGCAGTCAAGTAAAACCGGGACAGGGAGTCTCCAATGAGCAGTTCTTC.

This clonotype has at least ten counts. The CDR3 reads CASSLRGGSQPQHF. The CDR3 coding sequence is TGTGCCAGCAGCCTAAGGGGCGGTAGTCAGCCCCAGCATTTT. The V and J genes are TRBV7-2 and TRBJ1-5; possible D gene TRBD1, 5 bases. V dropped 5 bases and J dropped 6 bases, with 14 bases sitting between them. Germline V gene lookup returns CDR1 SGHTA and CDR2 FQGNSA. This CDR3 contains 14 residues.

In this sample, this clonotype turned up many times. The chain employs TRBV7-2 and TRBJ1-2; D is ambiguous. Germline CDR1 SGHTA, CDR2 FQGNSA. This CDR3 comprises 13 residues. With 2 bases removed from V and 6 bases from J, the gap between germline ends came to 10 bases. The CDR3 region is CASSLRSGNGYTF. DNA for the CDR3: TGTGCCAGCAGCTTACGGTCCGGGAATGGCTACACCTTC.